This is a list of T cell receptor beta chains from one sample in a study of ipilimumab plus nivolumab after autologous stem cell transplantation. Some clones are missing from TCRdb's copy, which holds only in-frame ones; the method was immunoSEQ multiplex PCR. The sample has 9,000 to 15,000 clones, 60% to 80% seen once; the top ten hold 11%. The sequencing here drew on PBMCs, taken in a trial of ipilimumab plus nivolumab as post-transplant consolidation. The receptor source for this set is a male donor with multiple myeloma. CDR3s include the opening cysteine and the closing phenylalanine or tryptophan. The order of the fields is J gene, V gene, CDR3 protein.

>TRBJ2-3|TRBV5-1
CASSREAPPTDTQYF
>TRBJ2-3|TRBV2
CASTYAGQGIDTQYF
>TRBJ1-2|TRBV19
CASSIKYASEGYTF
>TRBJ2-1|TRBV30
CAWGVSTKQFF
>TRBJ2-1|TRBV5-5
CASSLRAGGLNEQFF
>TRBJ1-2|TRBV19
CASSSPARSNYGYTF
>TRBJ1-4|TRBV18
CASQRRANEKLFF
>TRBJ1-1|TRBV28
CASSLTGNTEAFF
>TRBJ1-4|TRBV2
CASSEMGWKDF
>TRBJ2-3|TRBV14
CASRLPGGSVQYF
>TRBJ2-3|TRBV11-2
CASSLSLGLATDTQYF
>TRBJ2-1|TRBV4-2
CASSQVVSGRDQHPDEQFF
>TRBJ2-2|TRBV6-6
CASSYILAGGELFF
>TRBJ1-5|TRBV6-5
CASSYGGGNQPQHF
>TRBJ2-1|TRBV9
CASSADRRIHEQFF
>TRBJ1-2|TRBV5-1
CASSLWGSNYGYTF
>TRBJ1-1|TRBV7-9
CASSSGRWNTEAFF
>TRBJ1-2|TRBV7-3
CASSPDRGYGYTF
>TRBJ1-1|TRBV5-6
CASSWDSNTEAFF
>TRBJ1-1|TRBV11-3
CASSPGWGSTEAFF
>TRBJ1-2|TRBV9
CASSVVRGGYTF
>TRBJ2-2|TRBV6-5
CASSYAGYTGELFF
>TRBJ2-1|TRBV5-1
CASSLLAGRYNEQFF
>TRBJ1-1|TRBV6-1
CASSVGPWTEAFF
>TRBJ2-7|TRBV5-4
CASSHSDSEQYF
>TRBJ2-3|TRBV11-2
CASSLATVRGTQYF
>TRBJ1-1|TRBV19
CASSNDFRTGMNTEAFF
>TRBJ2-5|TRBV29-1
CSVADRVQETQYF
>TRBJ2-7|TRBV7-2
CASSFPIAGGPEEQYF